The clone carrying this T cell receptor beta chain has a count of ten or more. The antigen is not known. This sample is drawn from a study of T cells in Graves' hyperthyroidism and ophthalmopathy. Researchers barred patients who had uncontrolled infection, other autoimmune disease, pregnancy or lactation. On the basis of clinical symptoms, serum thyroxine and TRAb, thyroid ultrasound and orbital computed tomography, diagnoses were made. Germline-derived CDR1 and CDR2 are MDHEN and SYDVKM. This CDR3 region has 12 residues. V gave up 7 bases and J gave up 4 bases; unmatched junction bases: 3. Findings and caveats of the study: Ophthalmopathy was identified by the model a median about 6.8 months ahead of onset.

Researchers amplified the TCR beta CDR3 regions from RNA transcripts. Using the HTBI primer set, a first-round RT-PCR was run on the TCR CDR3. TCRdb reprocessed the multiplex PCR reads via MiXCR and lists one record per CDR3 protein. This table holds more than 300,000 distinct CDR3 sequences, about 13% found once. The chain employs TRBV28 and TRBJ1-2; TRBD1 aligns across 7 bases. The sequence was obtained from a woman younger than 35 with Graves' hyperthyroidism. The sequenced sample was blood. CDR3: CASTRQGYGYTF. In nucleotides, the CDR3 is TGTGCCAGCACCAGACAGGGCTATGGCTACACCTTC.